The 9 T cell receptor beta chains listed next were all sequenced from one sample in a study of blood T cell repertoires in COVID-19. Assay used: immunoSEQ multiplex PCR; TCRdb lists only in-frame clones, some missing. The sample records 180,000 or so clones, approximately 91% being singletons. The specimen was peripheral blood. Receptor source: a man aged 18 to 29 with active or convalescent COVID-19.

The chain links TRBV4-3 to TRBJ1-2; 9 bases line up with TRBD1. Per germline, CDR1 LGHNA and CDR2 YSLEER. J was trimmed by 7 bases and V by 0 bases; bases with no gene match: 9. The length of the CDR3 is 16 residues. The CDR3, as DNA: TGCGCCAGCAGCCAAGATGGGACAGGGTTTGGATTTGGCTACACCTTC. It specifies CASSQDGTGFGFGYTF.

The chain joins TRBV5-1 to TRBJ1-6; 7 bases align to TRBD1. V shed 0 bases, J shed 8 bases, and the junction held 11 bases outside the gene matches. The CDR3 extends over 17 amino acids. CDR1 is SGHRS and CDR2 is YFSETQ in the germline V gene. This CDR3 reads CASSLGSGRGYYSPLHF. Here the CDR3 DNA reads TGCGCCAGCAGCTTGGGATCCGGCAGGGGGTATTATTCACCCCTCCACTTT. Full variable domain (outside the CDR3, taken from reference TRBV5-1 and TRBJ1-6): KAGVTQTPRYLIKTRGQQVTLSCSPISGHRSVSWYQQTPGQGLQFLFEYFSETQRNKGNFPGRFSGRQFSNSRSEMNVSTLELGDSALYLCASSLGSGRGYYSPLHFGNGTRLTVT.

The chain carries TRBV2 and TRBJ1-1, with 7 bases that match TRBD1. The length of the CDR3 is 18 residues. Trimming removed 2 bases from V and 1 base from J; junction bases left unmatched: 13. From germline, CDR1 is SNHLY and CDR2 FYNNEI. The CDR3 here is CASSEPRTGDQGNTEAFF. The CDR3 DNA sequence: TGTGCCAGCAGTGAACCCCGGACAGGAGACCAGGGGAACACTGAAGCTTTCTTT.

The chain recombines TRBV5-4 with TRBJ1-2; D may be TRBD1 (5 bases). CDR3 size: 14 residues. Trimming pared 4 bases from V and 6 bases from J, leaving 16 bases between. Germline CDR1 is SGHNT and CDR2 is YYREEE (reference sequence). The CDR3 spells CASSRRGPGNGYTF. CDR3 DNA: TGTGCCAGCAGCAGGCGGGGCCCAGGGAATGGCTACACCTTC. The complete variable domain, with remaining parts taken from reference TRBV5-4 and TRBJ1-2, reads ETGVTQSPTHLIKTRGQQVTLRCSSQSGHNTVSWYQQALGQGPQFIFQYYREEENGRGNFPPRFSGLQFPNYSSELNVNALELDDSALYLCASSRRGPGNGYTFGSGTRLTVV.

This sequence joins TRBV2 and TRBJ1-2; weak D call: TRBD1 (5 bases). This CDR3 comprises 14 residues. Trimming took off 4 bases at V and 7 bases at J, with 16 bases between the two ends. Germline CDR1 reads SNHLY; CDR2 reads FYNNEI. In DNA, the CDR3 is TGTGCCAGCAGTGGGGTTCGGGGGACTGGTGGCTACACCTTC. Its translation is CASSGVRGTGGYTF.

This clone was found once. The chain's CDR3 is CASSLKRVHEQFF. The CDR3 coding sequence is TGTGCCAGCAGCTTGAAGAGGGTCCATGAGCAGTTCTTC. The chain couples TRBV5-5 to TRBJ2-1; maybe TRBD2 (5 bases). V was pared by 1 base and J by 8 bases, with 10 bases between. From germline, CDR1 is SGHKS and CDR2 YYEKEE (reference sequence). The CDR3 loop spans 13 amino acids.

The V and J genes are TRBV3-1 (or the pseudogene TRBV3-2) and TRBJ2-3, with D possibly being TRBD1 (5 bases). The CDR3 is 13 residues long. Trimming cost V 4 bases and J 8 bases, with 13 bases left between them. The germline V gene encodes CDR1 LGHDT and CDR2 YNNKEL (reference sequence). CDR3 amino acids: CASSRDWGGTQYF. Written as DNA, the CDR3 is TGTGCCAGCAGCCGCGACTGGGGCGGTACGCAGTATTTT.

The chain has TRBV6-6 and TRBJ1-3, with a possible D match to TRBD1 (5 bases). Germline V gene sequence: CDR1 MNHNY, CDR2 SVGAGI (reference sequence). The CDR3 spans 15 residues. V was cut by 6 bases and J by 0 bases, with 12 bases left in between. As DNA, the CDR3 is TGTGCCAGCAGGGAAACAGGTTACTCTGGAAACACCATATATTTT. This gives the protein CASRETGYSGNTIYF.

The CDR3 is CAWGVEGSFGNTIYF. Here the CDR3 DNA reads TGTGCCTGGGGGGTGGAGGGTTCTTTTGGAAACACCATATATTTT. The chain couples TRBV30 to TRBJ1-3; D remains unclear. Trimming cost V 5 bases and J 3 bases, with 17 bases left between them. Germline CDR1 reads GTSNPN; CDR2 reads SVGIG (reference sequence). This CDR3 has 15 residues.